This note documents a single TCR beta chain sequence. Its antigen is still unknown. Profiling relied on immunoSEQ multiplex PCR, and the TCRdb table lists in-frame clones only, not all of them. The sample lists some 25,000 clones; about 94% were seen once. These data come from a study of T cells in localized non-small cell lung cancer. Study outcomes and limitations: Heterogeneity cannot be ruled out, as sequencing used one tumor region only.

This CDR3 contains 14 residues. V lost 4 bases and J 8 bases, leaving 14 bases between the germline ends. Germline CDR1 reads LNHDA; CDR2 reads SQIVND (reference sequence). The TCR comes from a woman aged 35-75 years with stage I lung adenocarcinoma. The material was peripheral blood, obtained before any cancer treatment. The genes are TRBV19 and TRBJ1-4; D remains unclear. CDR3 in amino acids: CASSSGGLGEKLFF. In nucleotides, the CDR3 is TGTGCCAGTAGTAGTGGTGGGTTAGGGGAAAAACTGTTTTTT. The full variable domain, completed using reference TRBV19 and TRBJ1-4, is DGGITQSPKYLFRKEGQNVTLSCEQNLNHDAMYWYRQDPGQGLRLIYYSQIVNDFQKGDIAEGYSVSREKKESFPLTVTSAQKNPTAFYLCASSSGGLGEKLFFGSGTQLSVL.